This TCR beta chain was sequenced in a study of T cell responses to AZD1222 COVID-19 vaccine. Assay used: immunoSEQ multiplex PCR; TCRdb lists only in-frame clones, some missing. The table records approximately 90,000 clones, approximately 94% of them present only once. Findings and caveats of the study: White British people made up most donors, females outnumbered males, and clonal diversity was possibly underestimated. Samples come after the peak T cell response, not at day 14.

Notes on this clone: No antigen is known for it.

This TCR derives from an adult in good health. Material: peripheral blood, obtained on day 0 of AZD1222 vaccination.

The CDR3 here is CASSYLLTYEQYF. The CDR3 nucleotides read TGTGCCAGCAGTTACCTGCTAACCTACGAGCAGTACTTC. This chain connects TRBV28 to TRBJ2-7, with D unclear. Looked up from germline, CDR1 is MDHEN and CDR2 is SYDVKM. V was trimmed by 4 bases and J by 2 bases, leaving 9 bases between them. This CDR3 has 13 amino acids. The entire variable domain, with the rest obtained from reference TRBV28 and TRBJ2-7, is as follows: DVKVTQSSRYLVKRTGEKVFLECVQDMDHENMFWYRQDPGLGLRLIYFSYDVKMKEKGDIPEGYSVSREKKERFSLILESASTNQTSMYLCASSYLLTYEQYFGPGTRLTVT.